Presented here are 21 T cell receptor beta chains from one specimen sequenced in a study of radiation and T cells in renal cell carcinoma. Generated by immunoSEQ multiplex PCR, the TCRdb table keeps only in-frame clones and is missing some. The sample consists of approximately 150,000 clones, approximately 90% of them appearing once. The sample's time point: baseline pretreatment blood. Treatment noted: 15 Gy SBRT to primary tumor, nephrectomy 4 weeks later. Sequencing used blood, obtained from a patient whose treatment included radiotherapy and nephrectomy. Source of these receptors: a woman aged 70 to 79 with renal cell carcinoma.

This CDR3 is CASSLGHRVSDTEAFF. CDR3 in DNA: TGTGCCAGCAGCTTAGGACACAGGGTCTCGGACACTGAAGCTTTCTTT. This sequence joins TRBV11-1 and TRBJ1-1; a weak D match, TRBD1 (6 bases). In germline, CDR1 is SGHAT, CDR2 FQDESV (reference sequence). Trimming shortened V by 1 base and J by 3 bases, and 15 bases separated the two germline ends. The CDR3 has 16 amino acids.

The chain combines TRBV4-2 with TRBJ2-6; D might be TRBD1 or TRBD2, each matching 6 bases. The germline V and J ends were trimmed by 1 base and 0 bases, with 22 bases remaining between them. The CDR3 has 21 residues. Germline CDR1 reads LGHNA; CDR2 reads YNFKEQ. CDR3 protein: CASSQVKGGSHNFSGANVLTF. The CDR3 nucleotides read TGTGCCAGCAGCCAAGTAAAGGGGGGATCCCATAACTTCTCTGGGGCCAACGTCCTGACTTTC.

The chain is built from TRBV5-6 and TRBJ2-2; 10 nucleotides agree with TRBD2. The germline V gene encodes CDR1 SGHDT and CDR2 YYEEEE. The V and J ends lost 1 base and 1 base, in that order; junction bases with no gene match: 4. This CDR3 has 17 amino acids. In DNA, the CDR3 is TGTGCCAGCAGCTTGAAAACTAGCGGGAAGAACACCGGGGAGCTGTTTTTT. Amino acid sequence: CASSLKTSGKNTGELFF.

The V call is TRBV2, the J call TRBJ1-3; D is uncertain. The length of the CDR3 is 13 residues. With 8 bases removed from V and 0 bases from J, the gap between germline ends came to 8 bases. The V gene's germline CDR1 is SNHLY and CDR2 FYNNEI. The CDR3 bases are TGTGCCAGCCGCCCGAGCTCTGGAAACACCATATATTTT. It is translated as CASRPSSGNTIYF.

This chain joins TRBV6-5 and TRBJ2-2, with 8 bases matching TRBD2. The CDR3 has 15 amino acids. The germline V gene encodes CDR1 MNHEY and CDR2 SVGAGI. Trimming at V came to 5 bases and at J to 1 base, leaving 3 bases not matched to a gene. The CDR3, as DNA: TGTGCCAGCAGTATCAGCGGGGGGAACACCGGGGAGCTGTTTTTT. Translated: CASSISGGNTGELFF.

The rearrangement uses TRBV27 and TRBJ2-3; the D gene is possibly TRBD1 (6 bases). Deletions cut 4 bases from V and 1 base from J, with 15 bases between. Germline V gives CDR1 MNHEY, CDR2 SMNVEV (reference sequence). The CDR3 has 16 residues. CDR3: CASSSLQGAGTDTQYF. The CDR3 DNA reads TGTGCCAGCAGTTCACTACAGGGTGCGGGCACAGATACGCAGTATTTT.

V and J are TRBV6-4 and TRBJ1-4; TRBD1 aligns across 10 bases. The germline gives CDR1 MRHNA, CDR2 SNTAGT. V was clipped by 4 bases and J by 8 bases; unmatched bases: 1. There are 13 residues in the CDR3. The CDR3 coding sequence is TGTGCCAGCAGTGCGACAGGGGGCGAAAAACTGTTTTTT. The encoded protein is CASSATGGEKLFF.

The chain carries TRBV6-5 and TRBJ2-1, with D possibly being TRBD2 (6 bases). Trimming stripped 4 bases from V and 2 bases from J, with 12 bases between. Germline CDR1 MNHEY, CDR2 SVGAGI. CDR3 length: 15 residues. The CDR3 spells CASSLSRLAYNEQFF. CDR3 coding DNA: TGTGCCAGCAGTTTGTCCCGACTAGCCTACAATGAGCAGTTCTTC.

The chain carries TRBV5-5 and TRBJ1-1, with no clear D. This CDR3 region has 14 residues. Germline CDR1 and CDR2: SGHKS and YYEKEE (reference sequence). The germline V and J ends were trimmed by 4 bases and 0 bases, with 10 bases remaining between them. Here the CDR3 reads CASSLSVMNTEAFF. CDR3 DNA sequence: TGTGCCAGCAGCCTTTCGGTCATGAACACTGAAGCTTTCTTT.

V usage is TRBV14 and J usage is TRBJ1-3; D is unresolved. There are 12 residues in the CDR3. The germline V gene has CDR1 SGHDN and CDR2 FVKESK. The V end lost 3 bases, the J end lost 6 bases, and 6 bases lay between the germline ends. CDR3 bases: TGTGCCAGCAGCCAGGCAGCAAACACCATATATTTT. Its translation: CASSQAANTIYF.

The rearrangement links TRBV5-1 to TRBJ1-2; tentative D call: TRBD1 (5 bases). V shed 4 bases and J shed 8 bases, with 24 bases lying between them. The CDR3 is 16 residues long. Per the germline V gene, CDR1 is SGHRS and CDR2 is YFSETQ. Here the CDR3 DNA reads TGCGCCAGCAGCGGAGGGTTAAGGGGCCCTATCGGGGGCTACACCTTC. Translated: CASSGGLRGPIGGYTF.

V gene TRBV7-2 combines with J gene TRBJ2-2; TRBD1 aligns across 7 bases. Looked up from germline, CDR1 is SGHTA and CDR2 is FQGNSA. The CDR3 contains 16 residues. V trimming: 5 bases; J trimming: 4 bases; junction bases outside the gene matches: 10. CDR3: CASSHPTGRGTGELFF. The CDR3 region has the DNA TGTGCCAGCAGCCACCCGACAGGGAGAGGCACCGGGGAGCTGTTTTTT.

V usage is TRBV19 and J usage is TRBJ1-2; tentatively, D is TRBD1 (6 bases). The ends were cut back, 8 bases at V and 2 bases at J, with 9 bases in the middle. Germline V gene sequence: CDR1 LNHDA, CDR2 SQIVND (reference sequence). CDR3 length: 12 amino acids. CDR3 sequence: CASSDRNYGYTF. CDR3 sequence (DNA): TGTGCCAGTTCGGACAGAAACTATGGCTACACCTTC.

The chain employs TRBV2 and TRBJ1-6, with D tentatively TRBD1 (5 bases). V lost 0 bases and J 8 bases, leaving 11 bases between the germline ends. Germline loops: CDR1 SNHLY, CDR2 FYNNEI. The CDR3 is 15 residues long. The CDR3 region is CASSEARQGHSPLHF. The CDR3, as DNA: TGTGCCAGCAGTGAAGCGCGCCAGGGCCATTCACCCCTCCACTTT.

The CDR3 loop is CATSKIQGTTSNQPQHF. CDR3 in DNA: TGTGCCACCAGCAAGATTCAGGGGACCACGAGCAATCAGCCCCAGCATTTT. The chain links TRBV15 to TRBJ1-5; D perhaps matches TRBD1 (6 bases). The germline V gene has CDR1 LNHNV and CDR2 YYDKDF (reference sequence). This CDR3 contains 17 residues. The V and J ends lost 4 bases and 1 base respectively, with 17 bases between them.

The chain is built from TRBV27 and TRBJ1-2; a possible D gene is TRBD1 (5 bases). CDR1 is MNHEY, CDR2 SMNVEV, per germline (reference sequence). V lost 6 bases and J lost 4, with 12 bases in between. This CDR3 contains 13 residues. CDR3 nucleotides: TGTGCCAGCAGCCCTTTGGGGGGCTATGGCTACACCTTC. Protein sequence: CASSPLGGYGYTF.

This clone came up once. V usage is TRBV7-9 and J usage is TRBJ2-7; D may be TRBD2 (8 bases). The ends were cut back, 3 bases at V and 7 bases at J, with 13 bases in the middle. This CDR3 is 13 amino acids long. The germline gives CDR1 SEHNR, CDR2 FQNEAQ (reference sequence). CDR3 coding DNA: TGTGCCAGCAGCTTCGGGAGGGGGCGTGAGCAGTACTTC. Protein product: CASSFGRGREQYF.

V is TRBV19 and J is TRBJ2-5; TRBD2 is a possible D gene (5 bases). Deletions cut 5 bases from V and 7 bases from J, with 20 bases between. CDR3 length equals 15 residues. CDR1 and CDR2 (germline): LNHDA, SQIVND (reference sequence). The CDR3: CASSLHRAPEATQYF. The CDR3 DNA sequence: TGTGCCAGTAGTCTGCACCGGGCCCCGGAGGCGACCCAGTACTTC.

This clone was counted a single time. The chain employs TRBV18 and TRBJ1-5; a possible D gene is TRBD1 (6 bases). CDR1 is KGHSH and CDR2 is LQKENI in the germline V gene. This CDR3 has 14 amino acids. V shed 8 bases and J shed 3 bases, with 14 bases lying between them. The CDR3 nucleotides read TGTGCCAGCGCCCGGGGGGCGATCAATCAGCCCCAGCATTTT. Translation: CASARGAINQPQHF. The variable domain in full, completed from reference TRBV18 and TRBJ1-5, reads NAGVMQNPRHLVRRRGQEARLRCSPMKGHSHVYWYRQLPEEGLKFMVYLQKENIIDESGMPKERFSAEFPKEGPSILRIQQVVRGDSAAYFCASARGAINQPQHFGDGTRLSIL.

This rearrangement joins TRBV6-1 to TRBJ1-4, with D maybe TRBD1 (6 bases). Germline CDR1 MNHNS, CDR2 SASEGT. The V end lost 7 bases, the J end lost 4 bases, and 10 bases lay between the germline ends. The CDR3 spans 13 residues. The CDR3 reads CASKTGNNEKLFF. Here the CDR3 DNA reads TGTGCCAGCAAGACAGGAAATAATGAAAAACTGTTTTTT.

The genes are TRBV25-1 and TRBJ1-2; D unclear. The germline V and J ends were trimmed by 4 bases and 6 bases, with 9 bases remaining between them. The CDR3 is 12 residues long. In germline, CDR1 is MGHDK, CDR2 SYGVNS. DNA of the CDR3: TGTGCCAGCAGTGTAGGGAACAATGGCTACACCTTC. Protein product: CASSVGNNGYTF.